The 26 T cell receptor delta chains presented below share a single source sample, sequenced in a study of DNA immune sequencing with unique molecular identifiers. Primers for all 8 TRDV and 4 TRDJ genes amplified genomic DNA in 32-plex. Adapter PCR followed around 3 barcoding PCR cycles that attached a 12-nucleotide UMI. TCRdb re-analyzed the multiplex PCR reads via CATT. This table has more than 2,000 delta-chain clones, roughly 8.4% appearing once. The sequenced material came from gamma-delta T cells enriched from blood buffy coat, or unenriched PBMCs (not recorded which). These receptors were obtained from a human donor in good health.

This clone was seen only a few times. The TCRdb protein comes from a much larger clone and disagrees with this DNA's translation at residue 12, likely due to a read error; the protein given here is derived from the DNA. V usage is TRDV2 and J usage is TRDJ1, with TRDD3 matching 11 bases. The length of the CDR3 is 15 residues. Germline V gene lookup returns CDR1 GEAIGNYY and CDR2 EKD. CDR3 in amino acids: CACAQLGDRDDRLIF. As DNA, the CDR3 is TGTGCCTGTGCCCAACTGGGGGATAGGGACGATAGACTCATCTTT.

On this clone: It is likely a read error: a sequence one base away is far more abundant. Other DNA sequences within the sample encode an identical CDR3. The chain links TRDV2 to TRDJ2; 12 bases map to TRDD3. Germline-derived CDR1 and CDR2 are GEAIGNYY and EKD. CDR3 size: 18 residues. Trimming removed 1 base from V and 3 bases from J; junction bases left unmatched: 8. CDR3 sequence reads: CACDTLLGDTSLTAQLFF. CDR3 bases: TGTGCCTGTGACACTCTACTGGGGGATACTTCTCTGACAGCACAACTCTTCTTT.

In regard to this clone: The TCRdb protein comes from a much larger clone and disagrees with this DNA's translation at residue 18, likely due to a read error; the protein given here is derived from the DNA. CDR3 protein: CACDTLRVSGGHEYTDKHIF. CDR3 bases: TGTGCCTGTGACACCCTGAGGGTTTCTGGGGGACACGAGTACACCGATAAACACATCTTT. This sequence joins TRDV2 and TRDJ1; 8 bases agree with TRDD3. The germline CDR1 and CDR2 sequences are GEAIGNYY and EKD. The CDR3 is made up of 20 amino acids.

This clone was counted between two and nine times. The V and J genes are TRDV2 and TRDJ3; D may be TRDD3 (5 bases). Trimming pared 0 bases from V and 1 base from J, leaving 21 bases between. The CDR3 covers 21 residues. Germline V CDR1 and CDR2: GEAIGNYY, EKD. The CDR3 coding sequence is TGTGCCTGTGACACCATAGACCAGGGGGCAACAGCTTCCTGGGACACCCGACAGATGTTTTTC. Its protein product is CACDTIDQGATASWDTRQMFF.

With regard to this clone: TCRdb has a much larger clone's protein, which differs at residue 11 from the translation of this DNA, likely because of a read error; what is shown is the protein translated from the DNA. This chain links TRDV2 with TRDJ1; 11 bases are shared with TRDD3. This CDR3 contains 17 residues. J lost 2 bases, V lost 0 bases, and 7 bases had no gene match. CDR1 GEAIGNYY and CDR2 EKD come from the germline V gene. For the CDR3, the DNA is TGTGCCTGTGACACCGTTGGGGGATACGCTGCGACCGATAAACTCATCTTT. This sequence encodes CACDTVGGYAATDKLIF.

Worth noting for this clone: TCRdb assigns this DNA the protein of a much larger clone, which departs from its translation at residue 13; this likely reflects a read error, and the protein shown comes from translating the DNA. The chain carries TRDV2 and TRDJ1, with 10 bases identical to TRDD3. Looked up from germline, CDR1 is GEAIGNYY and CDR2 is EKD. This CDR3 region has 17 residues. Here the CDR3 DNA reads TGTGCCTGTGACGGTCTGGGGGATAGACTGTACACCGGTAAACTCATCTTT. As protein: CACDGLGDRLYTGKLIF.

Ten or more counts support this clone. Other nucleotide sequences in the sample specify the same CDR3. The gene calls are TRDV2 and TRDJ1; tentative D call: TRDD3 (5 bases). In germline, CDR1 is GEAIGNYY, CDR2 EKD. The CDR3 is 17 residues long. V lost 3 bases and J 1 base, leaving 20 bases between the germline ends. The CDR3 sequence is CACDLVSGDASTDKLIF. CDR3 in DNA: TGTGCCTGTGACCTCGTATCCGGGGACGCATCCACCGATAAACTCATCTTT.

This clone showed up many times. The chain employs TRDV1 and TRDJ4; tentatively, D is TRDD2 (6 bases). The J gene, not given by TCRdb, was assigned here from a germline match of the nucleotide sequence. V lost 4 bases, J lost 4 bases, and 40 bases lay in between. CDR1 TSWWSYY and CDR2 QGS come from the germline V gene. The CDR3 extends over 22 amino acids. CDR3 loop: CALGARWKAPTLTLTRYIPLIF. CDR3 sequence (DNA): TGTGCTCTTGGGGCCCGATGGAAGGCTCCTACATTGACCCTAACGAGATATATACCCCTGATCTTT.

A word on this clone: This DNA translates differently at residue 10 from the TCRdb protein, which is that of a much larger clone; a read error is likely, and the protein shown is the DNA's own translation. The chain recombines TRDV2 with TRDJ1, with D perhaps matching TRDD3 (6 bases). This CDR3 region has 15 residues. V was cut by 0 bases and J by 3 bases, with 13 bases left in between. Per germline, CDR1 GEAIGNYY and CDR2 EKD. CDR3: CACDTVGGNSDKLIF. CDR3 bases: TGTGCCTGTGACACCGTAGGGGGAAACTCCGATAAACTCATCTTT.

On this clone itself: TCRdb records a much larger clone's protein for this DNA, with a difference at residue 9 that likely arises from a read error; the protein given is the translation of the DNA. This chain uses TRDV2 with TRDJ1; TRDD3 is a possible D gene (6 bases). Deletions cut 3 bases from V and 4 bases from J, with 23 bases between. The length of the CDR3 is 17 residues. In germline, CDR1 is GEAIGNYY, CDR2 EKD. For the CDR3, the DNA is TGTGCCTGTGACCCCGTCCTGGGGAGTATGTTCAACGATAAACTCATCTTT. It translates to CACDPVLGSMFNDKLIF.

This clone came up many times. The genes are TRDV2 and TRDJ1; TRDD3 agrees at 11 bases. The CDR3 is made up of 15 amino acids. V dropped 3 bases and J dropped 5; count of bases not matched to a gene: 7. CDR1 and CDR2 (germline): GEAIGNYY, EKD. CDR3 region: CACDAMGDTSDKLIF. DNA of the CDR3: TGTGCCTGTGACGCCATGGGGGATACGTCGGATAAACTCATCTTT.

This clone was found many times. The chain links TRDV2 to TRDJ1; 8 nucleotides match TRDD3. Germline-derived CDR1 and CDR2 are GEAIGNYY and EKD. This CDR3 has 19 amino acids. V gave up 1 base and J gave up 0 bases; unmatched junction bases: 15. DNA for the CDR3: TGTGCCTGTGACACTCGTACTGGCTGGGGGACCCTGTACACCGATAAACTCATCTTT. This encodes CACDTRTGWGTLYTDKLIF.

This clone has ten or more counts. V usage is TRDV1 and J usage is TRDJ1, with D possibly being TRDD3 (5 bases). V was trimmed by 0 bases and J by 5 bases, leaving 7 bases between them. The CDR3 covers 13 residues. Germline V gives CDR1 TSWWSYY, CDR2 QGS. CDR3 nucleotides: TGTGCTCTTGGGGAACTGGGGAGTGATAAACTCATCTTT. The encoded protein is CALGELGSDKLIF.

This clone was detected a few times. A much larger clone lies one base from this, so it may be a read error. The J gene is TRDJ1, the V gene TRDV2, with TRDD3 identical over 7 bases. This CDR3 has 17 amino acids. After removal of 1 base from V and 4 bases from J, the junction contained 14 bases not matched to a gene. CDR1 is GEAIGNYY, CDR2 EKD, per germline. For the CDR3, the DNA is TGTGCCTGTGACACGGTGGGGATAAAGGCCCTGGACGATAAACTCATCTTT. It codes for CACDTVGIKALDDKLIF.

As regards this clone: This DNA's translation and the protein TCRdb lists, from a much larger clone, do not match at residue 16, likely due to a read error; the protein shown is translated from the DNA. The V and J genes are TRDV2 and TRDJ3; 8 nucleotides line up with TRDD3. CDR1 is GEAIGNYY, CDR2 EKD, per germline. CDR3 length: 19 amino acids. CDR3 region: CACDTGSWGSSWDTRLMFF. CDR3 DNA sequence: TGTGCCTGTGACACCGGTAGCTGGGGGAGCTCCTGGGACACCCGACTGATGTTTTTC.

In DNA, the CDR3 is TGTGCTCTTGGGGATGTTTTGCCGAGGATGATTTACGTGGAGGGATACTCTATGACAGCACAACTCTTCTTT. Residues: CALGDVLPRMIYVEGYSMTAQLFF. This chain uses TRDV1 with TRDJ2; 7 bases map to TRDD3. TCRdb does not report a J gene; here it was assigned by matching the DNA to germline references. This CDR3 has 24 residues. Germline CDR1 and CDR2: TSWWSYY and QGS. The V and J ends lost 3 bases and 3 bases, in that order; junction bases with no gene match: 31.

The sample holds a few counts of this clone. TCRdb's listed protein matches a much larger clone and diverges from this DNA's translation at residue 5, likely through a read error; the protein shown comes from the DNA. This chain links TRDV2 with TRDJ1; 11 bases align to TRDD3. Trimming cost V 3 bases and J 3 bases; bases outside gene matches: 5. This CDR3 has 15 residues. In germline, CDR1 is GEAIGNYY, CDR2 EKD. CDR3 DNA sequence: TGTGCCTGTGACCTACTGGGGGATAAATCCGATAAACTCATCTTT. This codes for CACDLLGDKSDKLIF.

Only a few counts were recorded for this clone. This likely reflects a read error, since a far larger clone is one base away. The chain combines TRDV2 with TRDJ1; tentative D call: TRDD3 (6 bases). Germline V gene sequence: CDR1 GEAIGNYY, CDR2 EKD. This CDR3 has 13 residues. V lost 0 bases and J 3 bases, leaving 7 bases between the germline ends. CDR3 protein: CACDTWGADKLIF. The CDR3 DNA is TGTGCCTGTGACACCTGGGGGGCCGATAAACTCATCTTT.

This clone showed up just a few times. The mismatch at residue 7 between this DNA's translation and the TCRdb protein of a much larger clone likely reflects a read error; the protein shown is translated from the DNA. V and J are TRDV2 and TRDJ1; TRDD3 matches 7 bases. After removal of 3 bases from V and 1 base from J, the junction contained 16 bases not matched to a gene. The CDR3 is 18 amino acids. Per the germline V gene, CDR1 is GEAIGNYY and CDR2 is EKD. The CDR3 nucleotides read TGTGCCTGTGACCTTCTGGAGGATACGCTTCTTACCACCGATAAACTCATCTTT. Protein product: CACDLLEDTLLTTDKLIF.

This clone occurred many times. The chain recombines TRDV2 with TRDJ1; 10 bases agree with TRDD3. J gave up 0 bases and V 1 base, and 10 bases lay outside the gene matches. Per the germline V gene, CDR1 is GEAIGNYY and CDR2 is EKD. The CDR3 covers 18 residues. CDR3 region: CACDTMGTWGIDTDKLIF. CDR3 DNA sequence: TGTGCCTGTGACACGATGGGGACCTGGGGGATAGACACCGATAAACTCATCTTT.

This clone rates as large (0.1 to 1%). This chain joins TRDV2 and TRDJ1, with a possible D match to TRDD3 (5 bases). The CDR3 length is 15 residues. V was pared by 3 bases and J by 1 base, with 14 bases between. The germline CDR1 and CDR2 sequences are GEAIGNYY and EKD. The CDR3 sequence: CACDPVIRRTDKLIF. The CDR3 DNA is TGTGCCTGTGACCCCGTAATACGGCGCACCGATAAACTCATCTTT.

Note on this clone: TCRdb's entry gives the protein of a much larger clone, which mismatches this DNA's translation at residue 11, likely from a read error; the protein reported here is translated from the DNA. The chain combines TRDV2 with TRDJ1; TRDD3 aligns across 10 bases. V dropped 3 bases and J dropped 3; count of bases not matched to a gene: 21. CDR3 size: 20 residues. The germline gives CDR1 GEAIGNYY, CDR2 EKD. The CDR3 reads CACDPVLGDAIGRGPDKLIF. Here the CDR3 DNA reads TGTGCCTGTGACCCCGTACTGGGGGATGCGATAGGGAGAGGACCCGATAAACTCATCTTT.

A few counts support this clone. A far larger clone is just one base off, so this is likely a read error. The chain couples TRDV2 to TRDJ3; 12 nucleotides agree with TRDD3. Trimming cost V 0 bases and J 2 bases; bases outside gene matches: 1. This CDR3 contains 18 residues. The germline gives CDR1 GEAIGNYY, CDR2 EKD. CDR3 DNA sequence: TGTGCCTGTGACACCGCTGGGGGATACGCCTGGGACACCCGACAGATGTTTTTC. Translated: CACDTAGGYAWDTRQMFF.

The chain links TRDV2 to TRDJ1; TRDD3 matches at 8 bases. The CDR3 is made up of 19 amino acids. In germline, CDR1 is GEAIGNYY, CDR2 EKD. After removal of 3 bases from V and 3 bases from J, the junction contained 20 bases not matched to a gene. The CDR3 loop reads CACDALGDPTWRAADKLIF. CDR3 in DNA: TGTGCCTGTGACGCATTGGGGGATCCGACGTGGCGGGCCGCCGATAAACTCATCTTT.

This clone was recorded a few times. The TCRdb record carries a much larger clone's protein, which differs from this DNA's translation at residue 10; a read error is the likely cause, and the protein listed here is the DNA translation. This rearrangement joins TRDV2 to TRDJ1; D perhaps matches TRDD3 (5 bases). Trimming took 0 bases from V and 0 from J, leaving 25 bases between them. The germline gives CDR1 GEAIGNYY, CDR2 EKD. The CDR3 runs to 20 residues. The CDR3 loop reads CACDTLRVSRGHEYTDKLIF. The CDR3 DNA sequence: TGTGCCTGTGACACCCTGAGGGTTTCTAGGGGACACGAGTACACCGATAAACTCATCTTT.

This clone is labeled medium-sized. At the DNA level, this CDR3 is encoded by other sequences in the same sample as well. The chain combines TRDV2 with TRDJ1; TRDD3 matches at 8 bases. The CDR3 has 15 residues. Germline V gene sequence: CDR1 GEAIGNYY, CDR2 EKD. V trimming: 6 bases; J trimming: 0 bases; junction bases outside the gene matches: 8. This CDR3 is CACQNLGEDTDKLIF. CDR3 in DNA: TGTGCCTGTCAGAACCTGGGGGAGGACACCGATAAACTCATCTTT.